The clone carrying this TCR beta chain was counted at least ten times. Germline V gene data show CDR1 as KGHDR and CDR2 as SFDVKD. The CDR3 sequence is 15 residues long. Trimming took 5 bases from V and 3 from J, leaving 14 bases between them. The source of the sample is a study of T cells after yellow fever vaccination. Production of TCR cDNA was by 5'RACE template switching, which also added a universal primer site and UMIs. Via MiXCR, TCRdb re-called the 5' RACE reads, giving one row per CDR3 protein. The sample holds some 48,000 distinct CDR3 sequences, around 6.4% seen once. The study, taken as a whole, reports: Clonotypes that responded to the vaccine were almost all undetectable in sorted memory subsets on day 0.

Sequencing was performed on PBMCs, either bulk or a sorted T-cell subset (CD4+, CD8+, memory, or dextramer-sorted; not recorded which), taken 45 days after the yellow fever booster vaccination. This TCR was sampled from a man aged 30 to 39 who received the YFV17D yellow fever vaccine. The rearrangement links TRBV24-1 to TRBJ2-3, with D perhaps TRBD1 or TRBD2 (5 bases each). For the CDR3, the DNA is TGTGCCACCAGTGCCCAGGGAGAGATGACAGATACGCAGTATTTT. It codes for CATSAQGEMTDTQYF.